This T cell receptor beta chain appears in the sequencing data of a study of blood T cells in healthy people across ages. Germline CDR1 SGHVS, CDR2 FNYEAQ. After removal of 5 bases from V and 6 bases from J, the junction contained 12 bases not matched to a gene. The length of the CDR3 is 15 residues. For this clonotype: Its antigen is unknown.

Primers used in a second PCR of about 6 to 12 cycles were a sample-barcoded 5' primer and a J-beta primer mix. Each cDNA molecule carried a tag from a template-switch adaptor that contained 12 random nucleotides. Each CDR3 protein gets one entry after TCRdb re-called the 5' RACE reads with MiXCR. This sample has roughly 1.5 million distinct CDR3 sequences, with 40% to 45% found just once. Study-level points and caveats: It was the long-lived donors that had more naive CD4+ cells and higher diversity than aged donors. It was held that the diversity estimates obtained from one million T cells were underestimates.

The receptor comes from a woman aged 18-30 years in good health. The chain recombines TRBV7-6 with TRBJ1-1; 7 bases fit TRBD1. Specimen: blood. The DNA of the CDR3 is TGTGCCAGCAGCGATCCAGGGGGGGGGCTCCCTGAAGCTTTCTTT. It encodes CASSDPGGGLPEAFF.